This TCR beta chain came from a study of T cells in women clearing cervical HPV infection. Findings and limits, study-wide: TRBV6-7 relative abundance averaged approximately 0.11% in cases and approximately 0.15% in controls.

About this clone: Antigen specificity is unknown. The read ends 3 residues early relative to the CDR3; the germline J gene fills the gap.

In germline, CDR1 is MNHNS, CDR2 SASEGT. The ends were cut back, 0 bases at V and 9 bases at J, with 18 bases in the middle. CDR3 size: 16 residues. Measured with immunoSEQ multiplex PCR; TCRdb has only the in-frame clones, and not every one. This table holds about 24,000 clones. Each participant carried one incident cervical HPV16 infection only. HPV was found by MY09/MY11 PCR and dot-blot genotyping. Sequenced: blood buffy coat. The chain recombines TRBV6-1 with TRBJ1-5; D is unresolved. This TCR derives from a woman aged 18-69 years with a cervical HPV16 infection that either progressed to CIN3+ or cleared (not recorded which). This chain's CDR3 is CASSEAGPTRFRPQHF. Incomplete CDR3 DNA: TGTGCCAGCAGTGAAGCAGGGCCCACCCGATTCCGGCCC.